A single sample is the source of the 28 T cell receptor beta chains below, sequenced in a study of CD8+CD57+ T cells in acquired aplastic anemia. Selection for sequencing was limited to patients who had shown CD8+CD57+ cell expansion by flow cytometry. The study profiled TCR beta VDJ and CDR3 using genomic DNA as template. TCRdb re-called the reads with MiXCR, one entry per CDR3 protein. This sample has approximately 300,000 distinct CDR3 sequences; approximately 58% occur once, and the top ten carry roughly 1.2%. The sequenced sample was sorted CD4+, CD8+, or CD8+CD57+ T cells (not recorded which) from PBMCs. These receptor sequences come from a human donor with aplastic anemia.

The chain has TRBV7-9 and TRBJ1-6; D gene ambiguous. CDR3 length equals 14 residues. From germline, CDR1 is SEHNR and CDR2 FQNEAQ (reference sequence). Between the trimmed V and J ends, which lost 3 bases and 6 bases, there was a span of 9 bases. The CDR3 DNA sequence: TGTGCCAGCAGCTTGATGCAGAGTAATTCACCCCTCCACTTT. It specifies CASSLMQSNSPLHF.

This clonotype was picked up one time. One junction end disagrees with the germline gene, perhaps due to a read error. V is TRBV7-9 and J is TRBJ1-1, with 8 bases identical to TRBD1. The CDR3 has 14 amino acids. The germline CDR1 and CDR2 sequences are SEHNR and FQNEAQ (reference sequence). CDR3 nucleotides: TGTGCCAGCACCCAGACAGGGGTGAACACTGAAGCTTCCTTT. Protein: CASTQTGVNTEASF. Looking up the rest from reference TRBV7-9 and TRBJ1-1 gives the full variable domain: DTGVSQNPRHKITKRGQNVTFRCDPISEHNRLYWYRQTLGQGPEFLTYFQNEAQLEKSRLLSDRFSAERPKGSFSTLEIQRTEQGDSAMYLCASTQTGVNTEASFGQGTRLTVV.

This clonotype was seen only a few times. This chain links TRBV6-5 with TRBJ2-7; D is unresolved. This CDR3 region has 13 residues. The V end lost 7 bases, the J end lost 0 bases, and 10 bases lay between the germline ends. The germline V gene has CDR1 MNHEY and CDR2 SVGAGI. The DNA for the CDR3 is TGTGCCAGCATCCGGCCAAGCTCCTACGAGCAGTACTTC. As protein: CASIRPSSYEQYF.

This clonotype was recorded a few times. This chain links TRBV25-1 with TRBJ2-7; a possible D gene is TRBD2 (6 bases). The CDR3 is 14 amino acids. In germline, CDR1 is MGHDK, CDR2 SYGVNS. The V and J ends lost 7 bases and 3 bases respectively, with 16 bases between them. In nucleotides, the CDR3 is TGTGCCAGCACTATGGGGGGAAGAAACTACGAGCAGTACTTC. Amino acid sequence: CASTMGGRNYEQYF.

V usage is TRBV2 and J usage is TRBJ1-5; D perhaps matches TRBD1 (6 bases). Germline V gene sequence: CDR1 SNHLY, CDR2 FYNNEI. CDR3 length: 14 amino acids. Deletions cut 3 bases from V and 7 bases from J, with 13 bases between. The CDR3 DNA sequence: TGTGCCAGCAGTGACTTGACAGGACAACAGCCCCAGCATTTT. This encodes CASSDLTGQQPQHF. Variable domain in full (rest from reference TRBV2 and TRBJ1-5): EPEVTQTPSHQVTQMGQEVILRCVPISNHLYFYWYRQILGQKVEFLVSFYNNEISEKSEIFDDQFSVERPDGSNFTLKIRSTKLEDSAMYFCASSDLTGQQPQHFGDGTRLSIL.

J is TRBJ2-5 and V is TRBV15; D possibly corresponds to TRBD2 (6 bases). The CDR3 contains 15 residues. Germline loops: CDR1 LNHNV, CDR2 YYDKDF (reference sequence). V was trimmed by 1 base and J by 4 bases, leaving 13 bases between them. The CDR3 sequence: CATSRVGGAGETQYF. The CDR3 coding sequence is TGTGCCACCAGCAGAGTCGGCGGGGCAGGAGAGACCCAGTACTTC.

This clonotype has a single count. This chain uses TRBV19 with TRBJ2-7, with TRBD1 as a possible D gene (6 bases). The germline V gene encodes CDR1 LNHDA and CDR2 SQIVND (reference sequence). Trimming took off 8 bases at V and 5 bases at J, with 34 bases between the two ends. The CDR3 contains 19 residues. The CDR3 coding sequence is TGTGCCAGTGGACCGGTCCGGGATGGGGCAGGGGAGCAGGGTAACGAGCAGTACTTC. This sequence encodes CASGPVRDGAGEQGNEQYF.

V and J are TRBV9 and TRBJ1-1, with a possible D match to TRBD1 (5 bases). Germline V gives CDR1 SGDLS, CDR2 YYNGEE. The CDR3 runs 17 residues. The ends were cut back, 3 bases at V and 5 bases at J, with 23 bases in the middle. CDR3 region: CASSEGGLWGKATEAFF. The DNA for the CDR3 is TGTGCCAGCAGCGAGGGAGGGTTGTGGGGGAAGGCAACTGAAGCTTTCTTT.

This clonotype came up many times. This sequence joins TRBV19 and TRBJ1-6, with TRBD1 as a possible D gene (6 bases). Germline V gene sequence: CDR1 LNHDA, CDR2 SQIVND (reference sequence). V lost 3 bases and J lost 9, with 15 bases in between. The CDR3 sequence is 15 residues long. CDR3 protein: CASSIRGHQSSPLHF. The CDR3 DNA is TGTGCCAGTAGTATTAGGGGACACCAATCTTCACCCCTCCACTTT.

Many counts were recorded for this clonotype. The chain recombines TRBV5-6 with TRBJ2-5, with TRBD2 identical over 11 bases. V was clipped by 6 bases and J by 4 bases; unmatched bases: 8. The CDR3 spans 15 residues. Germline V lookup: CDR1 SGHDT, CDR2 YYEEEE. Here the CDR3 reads CASTPASGGTETQYF. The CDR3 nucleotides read TGTGCCAGCACCCCAGCTAGCGGGGGGACAGAGACCCAGTACTTC.

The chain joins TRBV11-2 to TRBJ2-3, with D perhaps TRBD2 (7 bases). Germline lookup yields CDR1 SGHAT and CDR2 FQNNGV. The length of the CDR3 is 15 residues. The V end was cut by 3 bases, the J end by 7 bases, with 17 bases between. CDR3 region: CASSFGAGAQYTQYF. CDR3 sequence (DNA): TGTGCCAGCAGCTTCGGCGCGGGGGCCCAGTATACGCAGTATTTT.

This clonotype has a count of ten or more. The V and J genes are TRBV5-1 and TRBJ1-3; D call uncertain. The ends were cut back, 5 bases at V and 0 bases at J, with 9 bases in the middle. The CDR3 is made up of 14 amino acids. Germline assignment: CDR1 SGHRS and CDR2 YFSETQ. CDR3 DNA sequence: TGCGCCAGCAGACAGCAGAGCTCTGGAAACACCATATATTTT. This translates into CASRQQSSGNTIYF.

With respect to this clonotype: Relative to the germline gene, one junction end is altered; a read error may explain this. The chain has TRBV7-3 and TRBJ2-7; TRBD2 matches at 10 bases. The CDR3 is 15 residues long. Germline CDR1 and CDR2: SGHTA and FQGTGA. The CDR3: CASSQEAGGGYEQYF. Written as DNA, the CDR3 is TGCGCCAGCAGCCAAGAAGCGGGAGGGGGCTACGAGCAGTACTTC.

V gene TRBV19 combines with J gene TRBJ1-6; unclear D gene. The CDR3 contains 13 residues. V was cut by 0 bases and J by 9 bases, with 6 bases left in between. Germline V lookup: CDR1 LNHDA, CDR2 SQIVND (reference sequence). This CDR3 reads CASSIDFGSPLHF. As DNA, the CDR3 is TGTGCCAGTAGTATAGATTTCGGTTCACCCCTCCACTTT.

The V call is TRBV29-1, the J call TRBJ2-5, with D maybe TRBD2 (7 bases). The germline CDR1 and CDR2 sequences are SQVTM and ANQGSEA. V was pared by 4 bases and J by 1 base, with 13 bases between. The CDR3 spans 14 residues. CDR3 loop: CSVVGGGSQETQYF. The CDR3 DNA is TGCAGCGTTGTGGGGGGGGGCAGCCAAGAGACCCAGTACTTC.

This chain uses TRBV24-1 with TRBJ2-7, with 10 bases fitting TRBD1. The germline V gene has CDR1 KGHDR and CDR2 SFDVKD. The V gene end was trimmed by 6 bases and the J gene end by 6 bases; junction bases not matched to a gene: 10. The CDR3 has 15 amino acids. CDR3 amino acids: CATSPRDRGVGEQYF. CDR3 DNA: TGTGCCACCAGTCCCCGGGACAGGGGAGTGGGCGAGCAGTACTTC.

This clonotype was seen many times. The DNA of the CDR3 is TGTGCCAGCAGCTTCCCGGGACAGGGGGTATACGAGCAGTACTTC. This gives the protein CASSFPGQGVYEQYF. The rearrangement uses TRBV5-8 and TRBJ2-7, with 11 bases identical to TRBD1. CDR3 length equals 15 residues. The germline V gene encodes CDR1 SGHTS and CDR2 YDEGEE. V was pared by 2 bases and J by 4 bases, with 5 bases of the junction left unmatched.

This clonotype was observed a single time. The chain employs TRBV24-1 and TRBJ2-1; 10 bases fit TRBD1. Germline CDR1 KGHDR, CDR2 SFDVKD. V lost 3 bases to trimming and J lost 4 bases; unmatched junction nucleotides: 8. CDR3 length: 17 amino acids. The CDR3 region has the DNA TGTGCCACCAGTGATCGCTCCCCGGGACAGGGGTACAATGAGCAGTTCTTC. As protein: CATSDRSPGQGYNEQFF.

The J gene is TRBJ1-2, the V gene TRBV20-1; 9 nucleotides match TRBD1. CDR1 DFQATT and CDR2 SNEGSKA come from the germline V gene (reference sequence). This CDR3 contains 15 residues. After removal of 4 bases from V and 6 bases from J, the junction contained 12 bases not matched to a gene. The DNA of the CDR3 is TGCAGTGCTACGGGGAGGGGCGGGACAGGGCATGGCTACACCTTC. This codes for CSATGRGGTGHGYTF.

The CDR3 sequence is CASSVAGSGSTDTQYF. CDR3 DNA: TGTGCCAGCAGCGTAGCGGGGAGCGGGAGTACAGATACGCAGTATTTT. The chain uses TRBV25-1 and TRBJ2-3; 8 nucleotides align to TRBD2. V was pared by 6 bases and J by 3 bases, with 11 bases of the junction left unmatched. Germline CDR1 reads MGHDK; CDR2 reads SYGVNS. The CDR3 runs 16 residues.

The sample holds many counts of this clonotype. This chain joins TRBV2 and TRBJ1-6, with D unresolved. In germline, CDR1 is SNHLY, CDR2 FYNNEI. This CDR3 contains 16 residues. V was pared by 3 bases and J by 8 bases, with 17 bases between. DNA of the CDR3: TGTGCCAGCAGTGAGCTTGGCACATTTAAGGATTCACCCCTCCACTTT. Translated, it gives CASSELGTFKDSPLHF. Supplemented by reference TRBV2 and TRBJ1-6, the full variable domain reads EPEVTQTPSHQVTQMGQEVILRCVPISNHLYFYWYRQILGQKVEFLVSFYNNEISEKSEIFDDQFSVERPDGSNFTLKIRSTKLEDSAMYFCASSELGTFKDSPLHFGNGTRLTVT.

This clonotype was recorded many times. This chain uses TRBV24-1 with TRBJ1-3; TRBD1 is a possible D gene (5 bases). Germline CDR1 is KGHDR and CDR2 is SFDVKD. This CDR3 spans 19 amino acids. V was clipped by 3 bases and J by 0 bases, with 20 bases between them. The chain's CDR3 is CATSDRGLTDRFSGNTIYF. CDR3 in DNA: TGTGCCACCAGTGATAGGGGCCTAACAGATAGATTCTCTGGAAACACCATATATTTT.

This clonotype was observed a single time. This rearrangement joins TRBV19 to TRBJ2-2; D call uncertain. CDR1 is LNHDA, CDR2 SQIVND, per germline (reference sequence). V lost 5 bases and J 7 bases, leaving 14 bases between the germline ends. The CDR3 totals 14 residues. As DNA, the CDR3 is TGTGCCAGTAGTGTGTTAGGGCTCAGCGGGGAGCTGTTTTTT. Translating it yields CASSVLGLSGELFF.

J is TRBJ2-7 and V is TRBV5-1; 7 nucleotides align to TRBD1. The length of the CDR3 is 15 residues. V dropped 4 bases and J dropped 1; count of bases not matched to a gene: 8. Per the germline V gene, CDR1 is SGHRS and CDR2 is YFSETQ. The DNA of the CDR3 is TGCGCCAGCAGCCCGGAGGACAGGAGGTCCTACGAGCAGTACTTC. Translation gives CASSPEDRRSYEQYF.

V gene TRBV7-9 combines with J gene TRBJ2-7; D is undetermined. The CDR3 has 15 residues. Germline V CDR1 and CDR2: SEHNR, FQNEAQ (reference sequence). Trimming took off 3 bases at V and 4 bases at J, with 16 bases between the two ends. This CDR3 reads CASSFLGSDLYEQYF. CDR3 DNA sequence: TGTGCCAGCAGCTTCCTGGGCAGTGACCTATACGAGCAGTACTTC.

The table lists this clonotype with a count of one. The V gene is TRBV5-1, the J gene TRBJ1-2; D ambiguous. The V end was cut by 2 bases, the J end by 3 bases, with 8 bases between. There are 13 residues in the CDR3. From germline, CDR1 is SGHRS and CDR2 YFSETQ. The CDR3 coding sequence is TGCGCCAGCAGCTTAGAAGGACACTATGGCTACACCTTC. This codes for CASSLEGHYGYTF.

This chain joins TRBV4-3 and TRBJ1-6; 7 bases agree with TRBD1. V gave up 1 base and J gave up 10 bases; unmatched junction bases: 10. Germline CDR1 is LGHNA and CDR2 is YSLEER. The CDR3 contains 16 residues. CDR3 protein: CASSQALPGGGSPLHF. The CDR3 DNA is TGCGCCAGCAGCCAAGCCCTACCAGGGGGAGGGTCACCCCTCCACTTT.

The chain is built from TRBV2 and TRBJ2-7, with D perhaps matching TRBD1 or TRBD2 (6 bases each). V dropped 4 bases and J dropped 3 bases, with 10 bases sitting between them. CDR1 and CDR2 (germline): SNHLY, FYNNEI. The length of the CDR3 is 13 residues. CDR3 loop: CASSGGGYYEQYF. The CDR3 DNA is TGTGCCAGCAGTGGAGGGGGGTACTACGAGCAGTACTTC.